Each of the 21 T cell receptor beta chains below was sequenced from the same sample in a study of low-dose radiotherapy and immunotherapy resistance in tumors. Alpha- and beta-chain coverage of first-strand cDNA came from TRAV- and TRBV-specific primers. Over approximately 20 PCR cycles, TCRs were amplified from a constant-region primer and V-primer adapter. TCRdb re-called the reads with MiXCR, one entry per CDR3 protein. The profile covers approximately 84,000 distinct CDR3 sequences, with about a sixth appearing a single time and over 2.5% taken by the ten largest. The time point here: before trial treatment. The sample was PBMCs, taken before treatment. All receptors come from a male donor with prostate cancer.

CDR3 sequence (DNA): TGTGCCAGCAGTGGCCCGGGGACCGGCGAGCAGTACTTC. This sequence encodes CASSGPGTGEQYF. V gene TRBV6-2 or TRBV6-3 combines with J gene TRBJ2-7; D tentatively fits TRBD1 or TRBD2 (5 bases each). V dropped 5 bases and J dropped 6 bases, with 14 bases sitting between them. The CDR3 is made up of 13 amino acids. The germline CDR1 and CDR2 sequences are MNHEY and SVGEGT.

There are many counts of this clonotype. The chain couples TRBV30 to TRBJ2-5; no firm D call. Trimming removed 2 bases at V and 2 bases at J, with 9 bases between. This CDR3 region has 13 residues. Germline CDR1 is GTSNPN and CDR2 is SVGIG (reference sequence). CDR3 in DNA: TGTGCCTGGAGTATGCCATATCAAGAGACCCAGTACTTC. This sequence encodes CAWSMPYQETQYF.

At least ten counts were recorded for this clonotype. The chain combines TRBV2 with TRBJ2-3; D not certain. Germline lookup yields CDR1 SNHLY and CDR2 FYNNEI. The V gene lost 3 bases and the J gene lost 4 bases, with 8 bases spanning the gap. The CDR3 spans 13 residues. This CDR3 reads CASSEGFADTQYF. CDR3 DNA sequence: TGTGCCAGCAGTGAGGGTTTTGCAGATACGCAGTATTTT. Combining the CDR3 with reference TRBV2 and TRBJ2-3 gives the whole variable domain EPEVTQTPSHQVTQMGQEVILRCVPISNHLYFYWYRQILGQKVEFLVSFYNNEISEKSEIFDDQFSVERPDGSNFTLKIRSTKLEDSAMYFCASSEGFADTQYFGPGTRLTVL.

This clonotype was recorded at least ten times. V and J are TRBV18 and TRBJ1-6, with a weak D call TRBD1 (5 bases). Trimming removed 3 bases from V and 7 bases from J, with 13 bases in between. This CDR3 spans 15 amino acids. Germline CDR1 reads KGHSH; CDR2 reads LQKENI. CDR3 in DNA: TGTGCCAGCTCACCCCGGGACGGGGACAATTCACCCCTCCACTTT. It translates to CASSPRDGDNSPLHF.

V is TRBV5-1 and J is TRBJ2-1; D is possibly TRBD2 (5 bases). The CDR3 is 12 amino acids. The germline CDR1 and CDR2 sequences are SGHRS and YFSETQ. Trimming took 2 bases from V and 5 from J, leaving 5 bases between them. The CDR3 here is CASSFGDNEQFF. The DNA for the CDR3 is TGCGCCAGCAGCTTCGGGGACAATGAGCAGTTCTTC.

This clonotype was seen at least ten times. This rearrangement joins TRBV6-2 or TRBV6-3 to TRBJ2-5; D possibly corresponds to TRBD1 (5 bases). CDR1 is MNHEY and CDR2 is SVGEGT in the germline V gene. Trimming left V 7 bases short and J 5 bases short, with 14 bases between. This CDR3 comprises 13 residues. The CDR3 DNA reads TGTGCCAGCACCCCCTTCCAGGGTGAGACCCAGTACTTC. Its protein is CASTPFQGETQYF.

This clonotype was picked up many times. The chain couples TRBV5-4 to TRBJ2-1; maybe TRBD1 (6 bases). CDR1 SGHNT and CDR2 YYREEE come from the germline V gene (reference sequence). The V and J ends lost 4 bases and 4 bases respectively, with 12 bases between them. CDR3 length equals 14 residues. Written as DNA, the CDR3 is TGTGCCAGCAGCCCCCGGGACATGTACAATGAGCAGTTCTTC. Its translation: CASSPRDMYNEQFF.

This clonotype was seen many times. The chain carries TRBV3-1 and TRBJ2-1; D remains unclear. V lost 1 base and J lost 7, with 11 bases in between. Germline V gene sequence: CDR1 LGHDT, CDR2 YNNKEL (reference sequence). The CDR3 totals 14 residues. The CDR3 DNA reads TGTGCCAGCAGCCAAGGTCTTGGACGGAATGAGCAGTTCTTC. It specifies CASSQGLGRNEQFF.

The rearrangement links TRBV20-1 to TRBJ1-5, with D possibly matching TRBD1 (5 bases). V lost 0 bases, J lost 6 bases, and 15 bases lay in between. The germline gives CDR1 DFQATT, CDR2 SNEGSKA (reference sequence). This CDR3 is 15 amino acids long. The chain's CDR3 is CSARESGADGQPQHF. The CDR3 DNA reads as TGCAGTGCTAGAGAGAGCGGGGCAGACGGTCAGCCCCAGCATTTT.

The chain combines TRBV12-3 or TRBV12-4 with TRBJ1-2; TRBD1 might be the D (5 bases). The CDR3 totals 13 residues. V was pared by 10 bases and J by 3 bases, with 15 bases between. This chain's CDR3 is CAIGGGRDYGYTF. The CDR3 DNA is TGTGCCATCGGGGGGGGTAGGGACTATGGCTACACCTTC.

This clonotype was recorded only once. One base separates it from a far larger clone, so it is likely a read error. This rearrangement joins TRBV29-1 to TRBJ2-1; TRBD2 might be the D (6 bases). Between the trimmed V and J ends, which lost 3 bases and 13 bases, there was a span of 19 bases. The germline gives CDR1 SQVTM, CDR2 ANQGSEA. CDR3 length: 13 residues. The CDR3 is CSVDFGGEETQFF. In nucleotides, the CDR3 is TGCAGCGTTGATTTCGGCGGGGAAGAGACCCAGTTCTTC.

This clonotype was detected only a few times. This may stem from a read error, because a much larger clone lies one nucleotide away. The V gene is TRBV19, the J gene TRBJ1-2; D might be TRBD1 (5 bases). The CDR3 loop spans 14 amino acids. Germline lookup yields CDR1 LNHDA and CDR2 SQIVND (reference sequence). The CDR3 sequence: CASSSMGTSYSYTF. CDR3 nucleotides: TGTGCCAGTAGCAGCATGGGGACCTCCTATAGCTACACCTTC.

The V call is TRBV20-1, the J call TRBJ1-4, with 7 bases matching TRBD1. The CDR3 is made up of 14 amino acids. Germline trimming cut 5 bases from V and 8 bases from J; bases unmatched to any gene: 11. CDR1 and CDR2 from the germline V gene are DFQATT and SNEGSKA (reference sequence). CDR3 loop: CSAPPGRGHEKLFF. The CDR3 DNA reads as TGCAGTGCTCCCCCCGGGAGGGGGCACGAAAAACTGTTTTTT.

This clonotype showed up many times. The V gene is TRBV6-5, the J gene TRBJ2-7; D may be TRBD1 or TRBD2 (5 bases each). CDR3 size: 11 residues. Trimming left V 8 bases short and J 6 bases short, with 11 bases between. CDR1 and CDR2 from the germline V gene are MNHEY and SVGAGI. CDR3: CASGGSAEQYF. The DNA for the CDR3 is TGTGCCAGCGGGGGTAGCGCCGAGCAGTACTTC.

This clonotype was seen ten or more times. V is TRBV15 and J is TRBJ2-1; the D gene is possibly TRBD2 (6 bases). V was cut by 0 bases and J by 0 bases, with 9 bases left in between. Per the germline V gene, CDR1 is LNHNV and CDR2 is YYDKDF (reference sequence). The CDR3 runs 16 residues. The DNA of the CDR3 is TGTGCCACCAGCAGAGAGGGGGGTTCCTCCTACAATGAGCAGTTCTTC. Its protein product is CATSREGGSSYNEQFF.

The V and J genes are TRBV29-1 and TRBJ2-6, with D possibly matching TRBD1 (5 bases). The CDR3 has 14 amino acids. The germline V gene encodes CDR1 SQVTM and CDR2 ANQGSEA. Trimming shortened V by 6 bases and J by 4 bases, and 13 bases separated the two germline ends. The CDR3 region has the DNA TGCAGCGTCTCCGGCAGGGCCGGGGCCAACGTCCTGACTTTC. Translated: CSVSGRAGANVLTF. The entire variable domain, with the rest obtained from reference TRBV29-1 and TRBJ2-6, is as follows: SAVISQKPSRDICQRGTSLTIQCQVDSQVTMMFWYRQQPGQSLTLIATANQGSEATYESGFVIDKFPISRPNLTFSTLTVSNMSPEDSSIYLCSVSGRAGANVLTFGAGSRLTVL.

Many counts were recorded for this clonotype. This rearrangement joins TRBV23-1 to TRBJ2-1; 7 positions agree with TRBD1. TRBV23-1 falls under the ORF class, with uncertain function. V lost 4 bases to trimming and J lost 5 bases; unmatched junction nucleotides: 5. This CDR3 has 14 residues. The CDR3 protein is CASSLSGTDNEQFF. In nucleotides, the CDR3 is TGCGCCAGCAGTCTATCCGGGACAGACAATGAGCAGTTCTTC.

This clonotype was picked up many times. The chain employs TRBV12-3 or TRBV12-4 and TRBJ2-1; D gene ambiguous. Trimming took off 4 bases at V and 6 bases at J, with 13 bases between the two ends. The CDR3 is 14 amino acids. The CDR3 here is CASSSETGLNEQFF. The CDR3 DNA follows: TGTGCCAGCAGTTCGGAGACTGGCCTCAATGAGCAGTTCTTC.

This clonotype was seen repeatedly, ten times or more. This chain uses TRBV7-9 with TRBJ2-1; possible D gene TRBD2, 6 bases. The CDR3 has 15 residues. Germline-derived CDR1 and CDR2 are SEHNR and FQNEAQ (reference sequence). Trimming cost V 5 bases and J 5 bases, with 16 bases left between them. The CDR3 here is CASSPVGRGNNEQFF. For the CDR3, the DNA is TGTGCCAGCAGCCCAGTGGGGCGGGGTAACAATGAGCAGTTCTTC. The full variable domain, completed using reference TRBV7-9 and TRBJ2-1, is DTGVSQNPRHKITKRGQNVTFRCDPISEHNRLYWYRQTLGQGPEFLTYFQNEAQLEKSRLLSDRFSAERPKGSFSTLEIQRTEQGDSAMYLCASSPVGRGNNEQFFGPGTRLTVL.

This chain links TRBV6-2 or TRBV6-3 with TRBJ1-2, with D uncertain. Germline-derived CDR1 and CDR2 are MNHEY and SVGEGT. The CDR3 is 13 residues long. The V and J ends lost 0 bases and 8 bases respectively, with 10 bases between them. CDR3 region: CASSYSMGGGYTF. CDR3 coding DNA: TGTGCCAGCAGTTACTCGATGGGAGGAGGCTACACCTTC.

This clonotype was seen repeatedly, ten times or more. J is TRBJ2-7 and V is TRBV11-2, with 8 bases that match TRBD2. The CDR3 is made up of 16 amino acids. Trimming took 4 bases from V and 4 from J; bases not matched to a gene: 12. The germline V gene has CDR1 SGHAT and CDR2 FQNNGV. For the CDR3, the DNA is TGTGCCAGCAGCTACCAGGCGGGGGGTGATAGTTACGAGCAGTACTTC. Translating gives CASSYQAGGDSYEQYF.